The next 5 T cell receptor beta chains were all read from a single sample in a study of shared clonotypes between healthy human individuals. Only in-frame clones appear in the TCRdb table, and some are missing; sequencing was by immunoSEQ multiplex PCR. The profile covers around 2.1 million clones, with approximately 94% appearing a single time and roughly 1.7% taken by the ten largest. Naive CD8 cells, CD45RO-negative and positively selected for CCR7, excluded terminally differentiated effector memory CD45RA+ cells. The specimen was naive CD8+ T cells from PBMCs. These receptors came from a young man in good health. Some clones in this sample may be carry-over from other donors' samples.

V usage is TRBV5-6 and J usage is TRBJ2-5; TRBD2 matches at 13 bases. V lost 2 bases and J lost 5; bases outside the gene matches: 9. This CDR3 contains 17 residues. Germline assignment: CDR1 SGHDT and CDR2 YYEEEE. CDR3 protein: CASSLGLAGVIGETQYF. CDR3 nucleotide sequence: TGTGCCAGCAGCTTAGGACTAGCGGGAGTAATTGGGGAGACCCAGTACTTC.

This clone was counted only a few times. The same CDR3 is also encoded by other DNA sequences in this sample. CDR3 nucleotide sequence: TGTGCCAGCAGCCCAGGGGGGACTGAAGCTTTCTTT. Translation: CASSPGGTEAFF. The chain couples TRBV7-8 to TRBJ1-1, with TRBD1 matching over 7 bases. In germline, CDR1 is SGHVS, CDR2 FQNEAQ. The CDR3 totals 12 residues. J lost 5 bases, V lost 5 bases, and 2 bases had no gene match.

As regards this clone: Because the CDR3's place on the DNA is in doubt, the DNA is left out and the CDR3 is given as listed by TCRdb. The CDR3 is CASSWGTGTAARF. The rearrangement uses TRBV5-6 and TRBJ1-2; the table's TRBD1 call for D was not verified on the DNA. Germline assignment: CDR1 SGHDT and CDR2 YYEEEE. With termini counted, the CDR3 has 13 amino acids.

For the CDR3, the DNA is TGTGCCAGCAGCTCTCCTAACGGTGCCTCATACACAGATACGCAGTATTTT. Residues: CASSSPNGASYTDTQYF. This chain uses TRBV5-8 with TRBJ2-3; no reliable D call. V was shortened by 3 bases and J by 2 bases, with 19 bases between the two germline ends. The CDR3 covers 17 residues. CDR1 and CDR2 (germline): SGHTS, YDEGEE.

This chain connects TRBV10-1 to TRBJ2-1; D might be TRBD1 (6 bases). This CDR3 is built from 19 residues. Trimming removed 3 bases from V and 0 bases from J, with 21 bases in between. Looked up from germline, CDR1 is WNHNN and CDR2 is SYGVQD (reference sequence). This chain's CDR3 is CASSDGTGKRVSSYNEQFF. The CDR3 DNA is TGCGCCAGCAGTGATGGAACAGGGAAACGTGTAAGCTCCTACAATGAGCAGTTCTTC.